Below, 20 T cell receptor beta chains from the same sample are listed, as sequenced in a study of blood T cell repertoires in COVID-19. Profiling relied on immunoSEQ multiplex PCR, and the TCRdb table lists in-frame clones only, not all of them. The sample yields about 120,000 clones, less than 90% seen once. Source material: peripheral blood. The receptors were sampled from a young man with acute or convalescent COVID-19.

This clone was counted ten times or more. The chain recombines TRBV4-2 with TRBJ1-1, with 8 bases fitting TRBD1. Germline trimming cut 2 bases from V and 5 bases from J; bases unmatched to any gene: 4. The CDR3 consists of 14 residues. Germline V lookup: CDR1 LGHNA, CDR2 YNFKEQ. DNA for the CDR3: TGTGCCAGCAGCCAAACCACAGGGGGAACTGAAGCTTTCTTT. Translation gives CASSQTTGGTEAFF.

J is TRBJ2-7 and V is TRBV5-8; TRBD1 agrees at 8 bases. The CDR3 covers 13 residues. The germline CDR1 and CDR2 sequences are SGHTS and YDEGEE. V trimming: 4 bases; J trimming: 1 base; junction bases outside the gene matches: 1. CDR3: CASSRTGSYEQYF. CDR3 in DNA: TGTGCCAGCAGCCGGACAGGGTCCTACGAGCAGTACTTC. The full variable domain, completed using reference TRBV5-8 and TRBJ2-7, is EAGVTQSPTHLIKTRGQQATLRCSPISGHTSVYWYQQALGLGLQFLLWYDEGEERNRGNFPPRFSGRQFPNYSSELNVNALELEDSALYLCASSRTGSYEQYFGPGTRLTVT.

This clone was detected a few times. The V call is TRBV27, the J call TRBJ2-1; 11 positions agree with TRBD2. This CDR3 spans 16 amino acids. CDR1 MNHEY and CDR2 SMNVEV come from the germline V gene (reference sequence). Trimming removed 3 bases from V and 4 bases from J; junction bases left unmatched: 5. CDR3 amino acids: CASSFSGRAWYNEQFF. CDR3 DNA sequence: TGTGCCAGCAGTTTTAGCGGGAGGGCCTGGTACAATGAGCAGTTCTTC.

The chain's CDR3 is CASSLEGSGAFF. The DNA of the CDR3 is TGTGCCAGCAGCTTAGAAGGGAGCGGCGCTTTCTTT. V usage is TRBV7-6 and J usage is TRBJ1-1; D not resolved. Germline values: CDR1 SGHVS, CDR2 FNYEAQ. Trimming took 1 base from V and 11 from J, leaving 11 bases between them. This CDR3 region has 12 residues.

This clone has a single count. The genes are TRBV10-3 and TRBJ1-2; possible D gene TRBD1, 5 bases. There are 13 residues in the CDR3. Trimming stripped 11 bases from V and 4 bases from J, with 17 bases between. The germline V gene encodes CDR1 ENHRY and CDR2 SYGVKD. The CDR3 loop is CACGADMAYGYTF. The CDR3 bases are TGTGCCTGCGGGGCGGACATGGCCTATGGCTACACCTTC.

This chain joins TRBV29-1 and TRBJ2-7, with no clear D. With 1 base removed from V and 2 bases from J, the gap between germline ends came to 6 bases. In germline, CDR1 is SQVTM, CDR2 ANQGSEA. This CDR3 has 12 amino acids. This CDR3 is CSVEVSTYEQYF. The CDR3 nucleotides read TGCAGCGTTGAAGTTTCCACCTACGAGCAGTACTTC.

The chain links TRBV7-8 to TRBJ2-7, with D possibly TRBD2 on 6 matching bases. This CDR3 region has 14 residues. Trimming removed 3 bases at V and 6 bases at J, with 15 bases between. The germline V gene has CDR1 SGHVS and CDR2 FQNEAQ. Written as DNA, the CDR3 is TGTGCCAGCAGCTTTGGGACTGGGGACGGCGAGCAGTACTTC. Protein sequence: CASSFGTGDGEQYF.

The V call is TRBV3-1 (or the pseudogene TRBV3-2), the J call TRBJ2-7; weak D call: TRBD1 (6 bases). CDR1 and CDR2 from the germline V gene are LGHDT and YNNKEL (reference sequence). V was clipped by 1 base and J by 0 bases, with 19 bases between them. This CDR3 is 18 amino acids long. Written as DNA, the CDR3 is TGTGCCAGCAGCCAAGTCTCCTCAGGGGCCGTTAGCTCCTACGAGCAGTACTTC. Its protein product is CASSQVSSGAVSSYEQYF.

The CDR3 spells CASSRDRNTEAFF. The CDR3 nucleotides are TGTGCCAGCAGCCGGGACAGGAACACTGAAGCTTTCTTT. This chain connects TRBV9 to TRBJ1-1, with TRBD1 identical over 7 bases. V lost 4 bases, J lost 1 base, and 1 base stayed unmatched. The CDR3 has 13 residues. Per the germline V gene, CDR1 is SGDLS and CDR2 is YYNGEE.

V gene TRBV6-2 or TRBV6-3 combines with J gene TRBJ2-5; 11 positions agree with TRBD2. Trimming removed 2 bases from V and 4 bases from J; junction bases left unmatched: 6. In germline, CDR1 is MNHEY, CDR2 SVGEGT. CDR3 length equals 16 residues. CDR3 DNA sequence: TGTGCCAGCAGTTACGGACTAGCGGGTGGATCAGAGACCCAGTACTTC. Translated, it gives CASSYGLAGGSETQYF.

V and J are TRBV5-1 and TRBJ1-1; 10 nucleotides line up with TRBD1. This CDR3 region has 17 residues. Germline-derived CDR1 and CDR2 are SGHRS and YFSETQ. The ends lost 0 bases at V and 4 bases at J; junction bases unmatched: 9. The CDR3 spells CASSLVVTGGAITEAFF. CDR3 bases: TGCGCCAGCAGCTTGGTGGTGACAGGGGGCGCGATCACTGAAGCTTTCTTT.

The chain recombines TRBV6-5 with TRBJ1-6; unclear D gene. V lost 8 bases, J lost 7 bases, and 12 bases lay in between. In germline, CDR1 is MNHEY, CDR2 SVGAGI. There are 13 residues in the CDR3. The CDR3 is CASGERWNSPLHF. The CDR3 DNA follows: TGTGCCAGCGGGGAGAGGTGGAATTCACCCCTCCACTTT.

This clone was picked up one time. The genes are TRBV20-1 and TRBJ1-1; D unresolved. Between the trimmed V and J ends, which lost 6 bases and 5 bases, there was a span of 10 bases. This CDR3 is 11 amino acids long. Germline V gives CDR1 DFQATT, CDR2 SNEGSKA (reference sequence). The CDR3 region has the DNA TGCAGTGCCCCCCCGGGGACTGAAGCTTTCTTT. Translating it yields CSAPPGTEAFF.

This clone was observed a single time. Other DNA sequences of this sample code for an identical CDR3. The chain combines TRBV11-2 with TRBJ1-6; a weak D match, TRBD1 (5 bases). Germline-derived CDR1 and CDR2 are SGHAT and FQNNGV. The V and J ends lost 6 bases and 0 bases respectively, with 6 bases between them. There are 14 residues in the CDR3. The CDR3 loop reads CASSRGSYNSPLHF. The CDR3 DNA sequence: TGTGCCAGCAGTAGGGGCTCCTATAATTCACCCCTCCACTTT.

The rearrangement links TRBV11-2 to TRBJ1-1, with a weak D call TRBD1 (6 bases). The CDR3 is 13 amino acids. Trimming removed 2 bases at V and 7 bases at J, with 11 bases between. In germline, CDR1 is SGHAT, CDR2 FQNNGV. The CDR3 protein is CASSLKGGHEAFF. The DNA of the CDR3 is TGTGCCAGCAGCTTAAAGGGGGGGCATGAAGCTTTCTTT.

This clone was recorded only once. V is TRBV25-1 and J is TRBJ2-1; 11 bases fit TRBD1. The CDR3 extends over 14 amino acids. From germline, CDR1 is MGHDK and CDR2 SYGVNS. Losses at the gene ends were 8 bases for V and 0 bases for J; bases not matched to a gene: 0. The CDR3 DNA sequence: TGTGCCAGCGGGACAGGGGGCTCCTACAATGAGCAGTTCTTC. Protein: CASGTGGSYNEQFF.

This clone was seen more than once but under ten times. The chain combines TRBV12-3 or TRBV12-4 with TRBJ1-2, with TRBD1 matching over 7 bases. V was pared by 6 bases and J by 8 bases, with 9 bases of the junction left unmatched. This CDR3 has 13 amino acids. The CDR3 loop is CASRATGVGGYTF. CDR3 coding DNA: TGTGCCAGCAGAGCTACAGGGGTCGGAGGCTACACCTTC.

This sequence joins TRBV30 and TRBJ1-5; D is ambiguous. CDR1 and CDR2 from the germline V gene are GTSNPN and SVGIG (reference sequence). The CDR3 extends over 13 amino acids. Trimming shortened V by 5 bases and J by 6 bases, and 14 bases separated the two germline ends. The CDR3 here is CAWSKGEGQPQHF. CDR3 DNA: TGTGCCTGGTCCAAGGGTGAGGGTCAGCCCCAGCATTTT.

This clone has just a few counts. CDR3 protein: CASPRLAGLYEQYV. As DNA, the CDR3 is TGTGCCAGCCCGCGACTAGCGGGATTGTACGAGCAGTACGTC. The chain carries TRBV28 and TRBJ2-7; 11 bases line up with TRBD2. V shed 8 bases, J shed 4 bases, and the junction held 7 bases outside the gene matches. The germline CDR1 and CDR2 sequences are MDHEN and SYDVKM. The CDR3 extends over 14 amino acids.

V gene TRBV27 combines with J gene TRBJ2-7, with 11 bases matching TRBD2. CDR1 is MNHEY, CDR2 SMNVEV, per germline (reference sequence). This CDR3 has 14 residues. The V and J ends lost 4 bases and 5 bases, in that order; junction bases with no gene match: 4. CDR3 bases: TGTGCCAGCAGTTCACTAGCGGGGGTACACGAGCAGTACTTC. Translation: CASSSLAGVHEQYF.